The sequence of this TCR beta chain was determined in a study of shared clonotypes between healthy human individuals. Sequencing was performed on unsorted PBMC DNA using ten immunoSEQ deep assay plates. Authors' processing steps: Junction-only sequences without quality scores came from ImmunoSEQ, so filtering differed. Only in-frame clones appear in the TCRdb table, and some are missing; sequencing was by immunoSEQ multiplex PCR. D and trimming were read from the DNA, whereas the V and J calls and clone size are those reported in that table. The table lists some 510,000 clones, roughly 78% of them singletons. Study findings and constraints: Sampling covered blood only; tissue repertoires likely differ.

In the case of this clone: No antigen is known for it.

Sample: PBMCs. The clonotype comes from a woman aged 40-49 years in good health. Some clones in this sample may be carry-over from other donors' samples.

The CDR3, as DNA: TGTGCCAGCAGTTCAAGTGGGGGACAGACGAACACCGGGGAGCTGTTTTTT. This encodes CASSSSGGQTNTGELFF. This chain joins TRBV28 and TRBJ2-2; 7 bases align to TRBD1. Germline trimming cut 4 bases from V and 0 bases from J; bases unmatched to any gene: 8. The CDR3 consists of 17 residues. Germline V gene lookup returns CDR1 MDHEN and CDR2 SYDVKM.